The present T cell receptor (beta chain) was sequenced within a study of Ad26.COV2.S vaccination and SARS-CoV-2 variants. About the research overall: Once or twice, 56 days apart, Ad26.COV2.S was delivered intramuscularly.

Findings and caveats of the study: Marked by substantial breadth, spike-specific CD8+ and CD4+ T cell responses were reportedly seen after vaccination. Vaccinees showed greater spike-specific TCR breadth than placebo recipients. Responses of T cells in total may have been underestimated by the TCR breadth and depth analyses.

Only one count was recorded for this clone. As yet, its antigen is unknown. Treatment indicated: some 19 received Ad26.COV2.S at low or high dose, single or two shots; about 5 received placebo; per-sample allocation not given. All samples were drawn on day 63, counting from the first vaccine or placebo injection. This CDR3 is built from 15 residues. After removal of 6 bases from V and 2 bases from J, the junction contained 7 bases not matched to a gene. The germline gives CDR1 LNHDA, CDR2 SQIVND (reference sequence). The repertoire was sequenced with immunoSEQ multiplex PCR; TCRdb's copy has only in-frame clones and lacks some. The top ten hold 3.6% of the sample, which has under 550,000 clones, around 89% seen once.

Sequencing was performed on peripheral blood, taken in a trial of Ad26.COV2.S vaccine versus placebo. The receptor was derived from a person between 18 and 65 years old who received the Ad26.COV2.S COVID-19 vaccine or a placebo. The chain has TRBV19 and TRBJ2-7; 10 nucleotides agree with TRBD1. CDR3 coding DNA: TGTGCCAGTAGCGACTGGACAGGGGGTACCTACGAGCAGTACTTC. Its protein is CASSDWTGGTYEQYF.